The next 22 T cell receptor beta chains were all read from a single sample in a study of TIL therapy for anti-PD-1-resistant metastatic lung cancer. Time point defined: pre-treatment sample, taken before nivolumab and TIL therapy. Sequencing used immunoSEQ v3. Libraries were prepared by immunoSEQ multiplex PCR; TCRdb keeps only in-frame clonotypes and omits some of them. The sample contains some 60,000 clones, less than 85% of which appear only once. The sample consisted of blood, taken at baseline. The receptors were sampled from a person aged 25-85 years with non-small cell lung cancer.

The chain has TRBV2 and TRBJ2-2, with D uncertain. Trimming pared 8 bases from V and 0 bases from J, leaving 13 bases between. CDR3 length equals 15 residues. Per germline, CDR1 SNHLY and CDR2 FYNNEI. The CDR3 coding sequence is TGTGCCAGCGAACAAATTCTTACGAACACCGGGGAGCTGTTTTTT. Protein product: CASEQILTNTGELFF.

J is TRBJ1-2 and V is TRBV7-8; no clear D. The ends were cut back, 5 bases at V and 5 bases at J, with 24 bases in the middle. Germline V gene data show CDR1 as SGHVS and CDR2 as FQNEAQ. The CDR3 runs 17 residues. The CDR3 region has the DNA TGTGCCAGCAGCCCCACCGCGCCGAGCCTGGTACCATATGGCTACACCTTC. Amino acid sequence: CASSPTAPSLVPYGYTF.

The sample holds a few counts of this clone. The V gene is TRBV7-2, the J gene TRBJ2-7; TRBD1 is a possible D gene (7 bases). Trimming left V 1 base short and J 3 bases short, with 13 bases between. The CDR3 has 15 amino acids. CDR1 is SGHTA, CDR2 FQGNSA, per germline. CDR3 nucleotide sequence: TGTGCCAGCAGCTTAGGCGGGACAGAGGACTACGAGCAGTACTTC. Protein product: CASSLGGTEDYEQYF.

This chain connects TRBV4-3 to TRBJ2-4, with D perhaps matching TRBD2 (7 bases). The CDR3 consists of 15 residues. V was trimmed by 0 bases and J by 4 bases, leaving 10 bases between them. The germline V gene has CDR1 LGHNA and CDR2 YSLEER. The CDR3 DNA reads TGCGCCAGCAGCCAAGATAGGGGGGGTAAAAACATTCAGTACTTC. Amino acid sequence: CASSQDRGGKNIQYF.

This chain connects TRBV11-2 to TRBJ1-3; tentatively, D is TRBD1 (6 bases). This CDR3 is built from 14 residues. Germline V CDR1 and CDR2: SGHAT, FQNNGV. V was clipped by 5 bases and J by 3 bases, with 11 bases between them. The CDR3 loop is CASSTGFGGNTIYF. The CDR3 DNA sequence: TGTGCCAGCAGCACAGGGTTTGGTGGAAACACCATATATTTT.

The chain carries TRBV28 and TRBJ2-5; perhaps TRBD1 as D (6 bases). V gave up 6 bases and J gave up 3 bases, with 11 bases separating them. Germline V CDR1 and CDR2: MDHEN, SYDVKM. The CDR3 spans 13 residues. CDR3 residues: CASSTGQKETQYF. In nucleotides, the CDR3 is TGTGCCAGCAGCACCGGACAGAAAGAGACCCAGTACTTC. Supplemented by reference TRBV28 and TRBJ2-5, the full variable domain reads DVKVTQSSRYLVKRTGEKVFLECVQDMDHENMFWYRQDPGLGLRLIYFSYDVKMKEKGDIPEGYSVSREKKERFSLILESASTNQTSMYLCASSTGQKETQYFGPGTRLLVL.

The V call is TRBV30, the J call TRBJ1-1, with unresolved D. This CDR3 is 13 amino acids long. The V gene's germline CDR1 is GTSNPN and CDR2 SVGIG (reference sequence). Trimming cost V 5 bases and J 1 base, with 11 bases left between them. CDR3 amino acids: CAWCRDQNTEAFF. CDR3 DNA: TGTGCCTGGTGCCGGGATCAGAACACTGAAGCTTTCTTT.

V is TRBV28 and J is TRBJ1-5; D is perhaps TRBD1 (5 bases). This CDR3 has 12 amino acids. Germline V gives CDR1 MDHEN, CDR2 SYDVKM. V lost 6 bases and J lost 9, with 12 bases in between. The CDR3 coding sequence is TGTGCCAGCAGCCGGAATGGGGGGCCCCAGCATTTT. It codes for CASSRNGGPQHF.

This chain joins TRBV28 and TRBJ2-2, with 8 bases identical to TRBD2. With V trimmed by 7 bases and J by 2 bases, 9 bases remained unmatched. Germline-derived CDR1 and CDR2 are MDHEN and SYDVKM. This CDR3 is 16 amino acids long. CDR3 residues: CASKNGRARNTGELFF. The CDR3 DNA is TGTGCCAGCAAAAACGGGAGGGCGAGAAACACCGGGGAGCTGTTTTTT.

This clone occurred a few times. The V and J genes are TRBV9 and TRBJ2-3; 7 positions match TRBD1. Germline CDR1 is SGDLS and CDR2 is YYNGEE. This CDR3 spans 14 amino acids. V was pared by 4 bases and J by 4 bases, with 6 bases of the junction left unmatched. The DNA for the CDR3 is TGTGCCAGCAGCTCCTTCCAGGGGGCAGATACGCAGTATTTT. This gives the protein CASSSFQGADTQYF.

The table lists this clone with a count of one. The chain is built from TRBV7-8 and TRBJ2-3; 9 positions match TRBD2. This CDR3 region has 16 residues. The ends lost 2 bases at V and 6 bases at J; junction bases unmatched: 9. The V gene's germline CDR1 is SGHVS and CDR2 FQNEAQ. CDR3 sequence: CASSLRISLAGDTQYF. CDR3 nucleotides: TGTGCCAGCAGCTTACGGATTTCTCTAGCGGGGGATACGCAGTATTTT.

The chain uses TRBV28 and TRBJ2-7, with 9 bases matching TRBD1. Germline trimming cut 7 bases from V and 5 bases from J; bases unmatched to any gene: 6. Germline V gene data show CDR1 as MDHEN and CDR2 as SYDVKM. The CDR3 runs 13 residues. CDR3 DNA sequence: TGTGCCAGCAAACCGGGACAGGGACACGAGCAGTACTTC. It yields the protein CASKPGQGHEQYF. Looking up the rest from reference TRBV28 and TRBJ2-7 gives the full variable domain: DVKVTQSSRYLVKRTGEKVFLECVQDMDHENMFWYRQDPGLGLRLIYFSYDVKMKEKGDIPEGYSVSREKKERFSLILESASTNQTSMYLCASKPGQGHEQYFGPGTRLTVT.

This clone was found a few times. This rearrangement joins TRBV7-3 to TRBJ1-1; D gene uncertain. The CDR3 consists of 13 residues. The V end lost 3 bases, the J end lost 3 bases, and 8 bases lay between the germline ends. Germline V gene lookup returns CDR1 SGHTA and CDR2 FQGTGA. The CDR3 spells CASSFSVHTEAFF. The DNA of the CDR3 is TGTGCCAGCAGCTTCTCTGTCCACACTGAAGCTTTCTTT.

The rearrangement links TRBV7-9 to TRBJ2-3, with D perhaps matching TRBD2 (6 bases). The V end was cut by 5 bases, the J end by 2 bases, with 14 bases between. This CDR3 has 15 residues. From germline, CDR1 is SEHNR and CDR2 FQNEAQ (reference sequence). CDR3: CASSRGGGTTDTQYF. For the CDR3, the DNA is TGTGCCAGCAGCCGGGGAGGAGGGACCACAGATACGCAGTATTTT. Drawing the rest from reference TRBV7-9 and TRBJ2-3, the complete variable domain is DTGVSQNPRHKITKRGQNVTFRCDPISEHNRLYWYRQTLGQGPEFLTYFQNEAQLEKSRLLSDRFSAERPKGSFSTLEIQRTEQGDSAMYLCASSRGGGTTDTQYFGPGTRLTVL.

The chain couples TRBV11-2 to TRBJ1-5; 7 nucleotides line up with TRBD1. With 5 bases clipped from V and 3 bases from J, the junction kept 4 bases outside the gene matches. This CDR3 comprises 14 residues. In germline, CDR1 is SGHAT, CDR2 FQNNGV. CDR3 in amino acids: CASSKTGNNQPQHF. CDR3 DNA sequence: TGTGCCAGCAGCAAGACAGGGAACAATCAGCCCCAGCATTTT.

V usage is TRBV2 and J usage is TRBJ2-2, with a weak D call TRBD2 (6 bases). The CDR3 spans 17 residues. Germline V gives CDR1 SNHLY, CDR2 FYNNEI. The V end was cut by 3 bases, the J end by 3 bases, with 17 bases between. The DNA for the CDR3 is TGTGCCAGCAGTGATAGAGTAAACCGGGACTACACCGGGGAGCTGTTTTTT. This gives the protein CASSDRVNRDYTGELFF.

This clone was recorded once. V and J are TRBV7-2 and TRBJ1-2, with D tentatively TRBD1 (5 bases). V was trimmed by 4 bases and J by 4 bases, leaving 7 bases between them. CDR1 is SGHTA, CDR2 FQGNSA, per germline. The CDR3 is 12 residues long. CDR3 coding DNA: TGTGCCAGCAGCTCGGACACCTATGGCTACACCTTC. It encodes CASSSDTYGYTF.

The CDR3 is CASSEYAGLAGGRNTGELFF. The DNA for the CDR3 is TGTGCCAGCAGTGAATACGCGGGACTAGCGGGAGGGCGCAACACCGGGGAGCTGTTTTTT. V usage is TRBV6-1 and J usage is TRBJ2-2; 16 nucleotides agree with TRBD2. CDR1 is MNHNS and CDR2 is SASEGT in the germline V gene. V lost 2 bases and J lost 2; bases outside the gene matches: 8. The CDR3 is 20 residues long.

This clone has at least ten counts. V and J are TRBV25-1 and TRBJ1-1; maybe TRBD1 (5 bases). The V end was cut by 3 bases, the J end by 1 base, with 12 bases between. The CDR3 totals 15 residues. CDR1 MGHDK and CDR2 SYGVNS come from the germline V gene. CDR3 sequence reads: CASSDGGLGNTEAFF. The CDR3 DNA reads as TGTGCCAGCAGTGATGGGGGGTTGGGGAACACTGAAGCTTTCTTT.

The J gene is TRBJ1-1, the V gene TRBV9; D is uncertain. The V end lost 4 bases, the J end lost 3 bases, and 16 bases lay between the germline ends. Looked up from germline, CDR1 is SGDLS and CDR2 is YYNGEE. CDR3 length: 15 amino acids. The CDR3 coding sequence is TGTGCCAGCAGCTCCCGGCACACCAGAGACACTGAAGCTTTCTTT. Protein product: CASSSRHTRDTEAFF.

The V gene is TRBV2, the J gene TRBJ2-7, with D hard to call. CDR3 size: 13 residues. Germline loops: CDR1 SNHLY, CDR2 FYNNEI. The V end was cut by 3 bases, the J end by 9 bases, with 15 bases between. CDR3 DNA sequence: TGTGCCAGCAGTGAGGAGTCGAAGGGATTGCAGTACTTC. Protein: CASSEESKGLQYF. The full variable domain, its missing parts supplied by reference TRBV2 and TRBJ2-7, is EPEVTQTPSHQVTQMGQEVILRCVPISNHLYFYWYRQILGQKVEFLVSFYNNEISEKSEIFDDQFSVERPDGSNFTLKIRSTKLEDSAMYFCASSEESKGLQYFGPGTRLTVT.

The rearrangement uses TRBV5-6 and TRBJ2-3; TRBD1 or TRBD2 may be the D gene (5 bases each). V was cut by 6 bases and J by 0 bases, with 20 bases left in between. Germline V gene lookup returns CDR1 SGHDT and CDR2 YYEEEE. CDR3 length: 17 amino acids. The CDR3 DNA reads as TGTGCCAGCACCAAGAATAGGGGCCTAGCTAGCACAGATACGCAGTATTTT. It is translated as CASTKNRGLASTDTQYF.